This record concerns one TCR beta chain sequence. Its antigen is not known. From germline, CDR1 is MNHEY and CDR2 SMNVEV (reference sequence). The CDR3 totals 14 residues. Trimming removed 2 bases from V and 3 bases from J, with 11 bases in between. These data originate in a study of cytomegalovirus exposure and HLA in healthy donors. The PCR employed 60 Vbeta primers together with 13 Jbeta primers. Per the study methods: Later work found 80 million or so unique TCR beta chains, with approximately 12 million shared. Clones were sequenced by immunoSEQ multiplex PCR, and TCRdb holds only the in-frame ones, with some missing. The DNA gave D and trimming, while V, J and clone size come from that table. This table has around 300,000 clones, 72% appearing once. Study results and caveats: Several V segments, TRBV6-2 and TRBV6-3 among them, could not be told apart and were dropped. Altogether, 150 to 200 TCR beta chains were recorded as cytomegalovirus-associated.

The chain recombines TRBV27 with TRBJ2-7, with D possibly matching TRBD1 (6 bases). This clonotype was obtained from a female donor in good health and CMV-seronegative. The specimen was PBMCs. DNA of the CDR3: TGTGCCAGCAGTTTAAGCGGACAGTACTACGAGCAGTACTTC. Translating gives CASSLSGQYYEQYF.